Listed below are T cell receptor beta chains from one sample, sequenced in a study of blood T cell repertoires in COVID-19. Generated by immunoSEQ multiplex PCR, the TCRdb table keeps only in-frame clones and is missing some. The table lists over 250,000 clones, about 90% of them singletons. Input material: PBMCs or T cells enriched from blood (not recorded which). The receptor source for this set is a woman aged 55-69 years who had recovered from COVID-19. Both conserved end residues are part of each CDR3. The order of the fields is D gene, J gene, clone size, V gene, CDR3 DNA, CDR3 protein. D genes are given only for firm matches. Expanded clones are given a class, and other clones once, few, many or no size at all.

>-|TRBJ1-2|-|TRBV19
TGTGCCAGTAGTTCAGGGGTGGGGAACTATGGCTACACCTTC
CASSSGVGNYGYTF
>-|TRBJ1-2|-|TRBV6-1
TGTGCCAGCAGTGATTCGGTTAACTATGGCTACACCTTC
CASSDSVNYGYTF
>-|TRBJ2-7|once|TRBV5-4
TGTGCCAGCCTGAAAGGGGGCTCCTACGAGCAGTACTTC
CASLKGGSYEQYF
>TRBD1|TRBJ1-2|-|TRBV5-1
TGCGCCAGCAGCCAAATATCCGGGACAGGGATTGATGGCTACACCTTC
CASSQISGTGIDGYTF
>-|TRBJ2-2|-|TRBV9
TGTGCCAGCAGCGTAGGGCCGGGGATTTCCACCGGGGAGCTGTTTTTT
CASSVGPGISTGELFF
>-|TRBJ2-7|-|TRBV20-1
TGCAGTGCTAGTTCTAGCCATGGGACCTACGAGCAGTACTTC
CSASSSHGTYEQYF
>TRBD1|TRBJ1-2|-|TRBV29-1
TGCAGCGCGGGGACAGGGAACTATGGCTACACCTTC
CSAGTGNYGYTF
>-|TRBJ2-1|-|TRBV11-3
TGTGCCAGCAGCTTAAGAGGGAGAAGTACCTACAATGAGCAGTTCTTC
CASSLRGRSTYNEQFF
>-|TRBJ1-1|-|TRBV28
TGTGCCAGCACTATAGGGGGAACTGGAATAGCTTTCTTT
CASTIGGTGIAFF
>TRBD2|TRBJ2-3|-|TRBV5-1
TGCGCCAGCAGCCTGGGACTAGCGGGGCAATACTCAGATACGCAGTATTTT
CASSLGLAGQYSDTQYF
>-|TRBJ2-1|-|TRBV5-1
TGCGCCAGTTCTTGGGGCGTGTCCCCGAATGAGCAGTTCTTC
CASSWGVSPNEQFF
>-|TRBJ1-6|once|TRBV28
TGTGCCAGCAGTTCAGGTGCCAATTCACCCCTCCACTTT
CASSSGANSPLHF
>-|TRBJ2-7|-|TRBV18
TGTGCCAGCTCACCTGCGGGGCCCCCAGAGCAGTACTTC
CASSPAGPPEQYF
>-|TRBJ2-7|-|TRBV6-5
TGTGCCAGCAGCCCACGGAGGGATGCCTACGAGCAGTACTTC
CASSPRRDAYEQYF
>TRBD1|TRBJ1-1|-|TRBV7-9
TGTGCCAGCAGCTTGGGGACAGGGAAAACTGAAGCTTTCTTT
CASSLGTGKTEAFF
>TRBD1|TRBJ1-1|-|TRBV5-1
TGCGCCAGCAGCGGCCAGGGACAGGGGGCCACTGAAGCTTTCTTT
CASSGQGQGATEAFF
>TRBD1|TRBJ1-3|-|TRBV5-1
TGCGCCAGCACATCAGGGGGCAGGGGAAACACCATATATTTT
CASTSGGRGNTIYF
>-|TRBJ1-1|once|TRBV5-1
TGCGCCAGCAGCTGGGGACCAGGGGCTGAAGCTTTCTTT
CASSWGPGAEAFF
>TRBD2|TRBJ2-7|-|TRBV6-5
TGTGCCAGCAGTAACTATCTAGCGGCCTCCTACGAGCAGTACTTC
CASSNYLAASYEQYF
>TRBD1|TRBJ1-5|-|TRBV27
TGTGCCAGCAGCCATCAGGGGGTAGATCAGCCCCAGCATTTT
CASSHQGVDQPQHF
>TRBD2|TRBJ2-7|once|TRBV11-2
TGTGCCAGCAGCTGGACTAGCGGGAGCTCCTACGAGCAGTACTTC
CASSWTSGSSYEQYF
>-|TRBJ1-5|once|TRBV3-1/TRBV3-2
TGTGCCAGCAGCCAGCAGGGTAATCAGCCCCAGCATTTT
CASSQQGNQPQHF
>-|TRBJ2-4|-|TRBV21-1
TGTGCCAGCGACGTACACCTAGCGGGAGAAGCCAAAAACATTCAGTACTTC
CASDVHLAGEAKNIQYF
>TRBD2|TRBJ2-5|once|TRBV11-3
TGTGCCAGCAGCTTAGGGTTGGGACTAGCGGGAGGCCGGGAGACCCAGTACTTC
CASSLGLGLAGGRETQYF
>TRBD1|TRBJ1-1|-|TRBV24-1
TGTGCCACCAGCCAGGGGGGCACTGAAGCTTTCTTT
CATSQGGTEAFF
>TRBD2|TRBJ2-2|-|TRBV7-3
TGTGCCAGCAGCCCGCAGGCGGGGGTTCCCGGGGAGCTGTTTTTT
CASSPQAGVPGELFF
>-|TRBJ1-5|few|TRBV30
TGTGCCTGGAGTCCAGGACAGCCCAATCAGCCCCAGCATTTT
CAWSPGQPNQPQHF
>TRBD2|TRBJ2-7|few|TRBV11-3
TGTGCCAGCAGCCCCCCCGGACTAGCGGGAGTATCAGGGGAGCAGTACTTC
CASSPPGLAGVSGEQYF
>-|TRBJ1-3|-|TRBV5-4
TGTGCCAGCGAGATCAGGGCTCCCACTGGAAACACCATATATTTT
CASEIRAPTGNTIYF
>TRBD1|TRBJ1-3|-|TRBV11-2
TGTGCCAGCAGCTTAATTCGACAGGGGAGCTCTGGAAACACCATATATTTT
CASSLIRQGSSGNTIYF
>TRBD1|TRBJ2-1|-|TRBV6-5
TGTGCCAGCAGTTATCCCGGGACAGGGGTCAATGAGCAGTTCTTC
CASSYPGTGVNEQFF
>TRBD1|TRBJ1-4|-|TRBV7-2
TGTGCCAGCAGCCAAGGGGGCCCCGGGGAAAAACTGTTTTTT
CASSQGGPGEKLFF
>-|TRBJ1-1|few|TRBV19
TGTGCCAGTAGTATAGGAGGACTCAGTGGGAACACTGAAGCTTTCTTT
CASSIGGLSGNTEAFF
>-|TRBJ1-2|few|TRBV24-1
TGTGCCACCAATCAGGGTGGGAACTATGGCTACACCTTC
CATNQGGNYGYTF
>-|TRBJ1-2|few|TRBV9
TGTGCCAGCAGCGTAGTGTCCCGGGGAAGCTACACCTTC
CASSVVSRGSYTF
>-|TRBJ1-2|few|TRBV5-1
TGCGCCAGCAGCTTGGGTCGGAACTATGGCTACACCTTC
CASSLGRNYGYTF
>TRBD1|TRBJ2-7|-|TRBV6-5
TGTGCCAGCAGAGGACAGGGGCCTCTTCGGGAGCAGTACTTC
CASRGQGPLREQYF
>-|TRBJ1-1|-|TRBV3-1/TRBV3-2
TGTGCCAGCAGCCAAGATGTCTCCTACACTGAAGCTTTCTTT
CASSQDVSYTEAFF
>TRBD1|TRBJ2-2|-|TRBV30
TGTGCCTGGAGTTGGGGACAGACGAACACCGGGGAGCTGTTTTTT
CAWSWGQTNTGELFF
>-|TRBJ1-5|-|TRBV21-1
TGTGCCAGCAGCAAAGAGGAGCGCAATCAGCCCCAGCATTTT
CASSKEERNQPQHF
>TRBD1|TRBJ1-1|-|TRBV9
TGTGCCAGCAGCCCCCCGGCTACAGGGGCCGGTGGGGCTTTCTTT
CASSPPATGAGGAFF
>TRBD2|TRBJ2-1|-|TRBV4-1
TGCGCCAGCAGCCCGACTAGCGCCCGTCAGGATGAGCAGTTCTTC
CASSPTSARQDEQFF
>TRBD1|TRBJ1-4|once|TRBV6-5
TGTGCCAGCAGCACAGGGGGTCATACTAATGAAAAACTGTTTTTT
CASSTGGHTNEKLFF
>-|TRBJ1-3|-|TRBV19
TGTGCCAGTAGTATTCAGGGGTACTCTGGAAACACCATATATTTT
CASSIQGYSGNTIYF
>TRBD2|TRBJ2-2|-|TRBV7-2
TGTGCCAGCAGCTTAGCCCTACTAGCGGGGAACACCGGGGAGCTGTTTTTT
CASSLALLAGNTGELFF
>-|TRBJ2-7|-|TRBV7-3
TGTGCCAGCAGCAAAGATTCTATAGCCCCGACCTACGAGCAGTACTTC
CASSKDSIAPTYEQYF
>-|TRBJ2-5|-|TRBV5-1
TGCGCCAGCAGCTTTTCCCTAGAGACCCAGTACTTC
CASSFSLETQYF
>-|TRBJ1-5|-|TRBV7-2
TGTGCCAGCAGCTTAGCGTCGGTCGTCCCCGAGGAGCCCCAGCATTTT
CASSLASVVPEEPQHF
>-|TRBJ2-7|-|TRBV27
TGTGCCAGCAGTTTTGAAGCGCCAGGGATGGGCCCATCCTACGAGCAGTACTTC
CASSFEAPGMGPSYEQYF
>TRBD1|TRBJ1-1|-|TRBV2
TGTGCCAGCAGTGCTGAGGGGACAGGCGTCGAAGCTTTCTTT
CASSAEGTGVEAFF
>-|TRBJ2-2|-|TRBV4-1
TGCGCCAGCAGCCAAGATCGGGGTAGCACCGGGGAGCTGTTTTTT
CASSQDRGSTGELFF
>-|TRBJ1-4|-|TRBV5-1
TGCGCCAGCAGCTTGGGGAGGAATGAAAAACTGTTTTTT
CASSLGRNEKLFF
>-|TRBJ2-1|-|TRBV9
TGTGCCAGCAGCTTACAGGGACAACCGGACGGTGAGCAGTTCTTC
CASSLQGQPDGEQFF
>-|TRBJ2-4|-|TRBV6-2/TRBV6-3
TGTGCCAGCAGTTACAGGAGGCCTGTTGACATTCAGTACTTC
CASSYRRPVDIQYF
>-|TRBJ1-5|few|TRBV30
TGTGCCTGGAGTGTACTCGGGGTTAGTCAGCCCCAGCATTTT
CAWSVLGVSQPQHF